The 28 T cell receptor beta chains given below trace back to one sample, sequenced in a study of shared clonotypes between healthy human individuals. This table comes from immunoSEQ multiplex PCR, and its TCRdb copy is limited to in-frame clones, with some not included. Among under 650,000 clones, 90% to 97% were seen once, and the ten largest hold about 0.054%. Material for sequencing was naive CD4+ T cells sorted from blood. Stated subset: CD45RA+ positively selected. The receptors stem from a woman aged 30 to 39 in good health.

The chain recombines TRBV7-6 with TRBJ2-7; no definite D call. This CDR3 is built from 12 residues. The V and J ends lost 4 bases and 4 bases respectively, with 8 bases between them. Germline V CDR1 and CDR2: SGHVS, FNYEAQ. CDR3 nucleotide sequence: TGTGCCAGCAGCTCAGCGCGTTACGAGCAGTACTTC. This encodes CASSSARYEQYF.

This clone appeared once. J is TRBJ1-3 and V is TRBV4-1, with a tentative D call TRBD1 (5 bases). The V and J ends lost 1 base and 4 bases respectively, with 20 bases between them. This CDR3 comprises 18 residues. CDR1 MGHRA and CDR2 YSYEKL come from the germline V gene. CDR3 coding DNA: TGCGCCAGCAGCCAAGGGGGACGAGCTCTGGTCTCGGGAAACACCATATATTTT. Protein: CASSQGGRALVSGNTIYF.

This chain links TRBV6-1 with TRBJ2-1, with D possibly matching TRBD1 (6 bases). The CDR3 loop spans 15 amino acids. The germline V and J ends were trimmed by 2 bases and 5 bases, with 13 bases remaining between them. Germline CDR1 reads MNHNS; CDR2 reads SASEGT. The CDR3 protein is CASSEITGSHNEQFF. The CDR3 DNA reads TGTGCCAGCAGTGAAATCACAGGGTCCCACAATGAGCAGTTCTTC.

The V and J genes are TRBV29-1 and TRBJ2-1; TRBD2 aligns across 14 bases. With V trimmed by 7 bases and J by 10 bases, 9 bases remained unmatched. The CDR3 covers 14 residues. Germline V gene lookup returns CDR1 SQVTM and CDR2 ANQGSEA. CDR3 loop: CSAKGLAGVWEQFF. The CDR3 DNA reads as TGCAGCGCTAAGGGACTAGCGGGAGTCTGGGAGCAGTTCTTC.

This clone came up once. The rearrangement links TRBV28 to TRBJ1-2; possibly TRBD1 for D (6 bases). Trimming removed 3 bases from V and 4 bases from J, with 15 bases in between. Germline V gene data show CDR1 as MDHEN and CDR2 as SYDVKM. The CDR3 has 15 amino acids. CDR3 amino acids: CASSLAGGPIYGYTF. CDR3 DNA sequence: TGTGCCAGCAGTTTGGCTGGGGGGCCCATCTATGGCTACACCTTC.

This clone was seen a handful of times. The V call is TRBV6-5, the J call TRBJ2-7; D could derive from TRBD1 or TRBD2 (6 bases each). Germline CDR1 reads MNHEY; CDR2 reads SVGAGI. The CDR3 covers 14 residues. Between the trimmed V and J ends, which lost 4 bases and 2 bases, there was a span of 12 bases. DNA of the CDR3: TGTGCCAGCAGTTGGACGGGGGCAGCCTACGAGCAGTACTTC. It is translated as CASSWTGAAYEQYF.

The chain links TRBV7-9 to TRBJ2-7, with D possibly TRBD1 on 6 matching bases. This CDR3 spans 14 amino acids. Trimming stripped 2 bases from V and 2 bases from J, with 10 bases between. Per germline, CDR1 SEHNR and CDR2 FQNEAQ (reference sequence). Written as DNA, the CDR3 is TGTGCCAGCAGCTTAACAGGGATAGCCTACGAGCAGTACTTC. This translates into CASSLTGIAYEQYF.

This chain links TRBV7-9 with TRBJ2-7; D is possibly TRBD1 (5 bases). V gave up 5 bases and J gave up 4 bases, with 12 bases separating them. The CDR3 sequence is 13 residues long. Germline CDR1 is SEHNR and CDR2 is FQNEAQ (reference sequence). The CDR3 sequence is CASSNDSPYEQYF. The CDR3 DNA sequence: TGTGCCAGCAGCAATGACAGCCCTTACGAGCAGTACTTC.

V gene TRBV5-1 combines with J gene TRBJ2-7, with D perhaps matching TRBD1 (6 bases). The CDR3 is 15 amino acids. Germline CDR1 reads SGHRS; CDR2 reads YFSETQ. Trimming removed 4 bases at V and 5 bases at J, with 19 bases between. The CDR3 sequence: CASSIQGEAGDEQYF. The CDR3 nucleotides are TGCGCCAGCAGCATACAGGGTGAGGCTGGAGACGAGCAGTACTTC.

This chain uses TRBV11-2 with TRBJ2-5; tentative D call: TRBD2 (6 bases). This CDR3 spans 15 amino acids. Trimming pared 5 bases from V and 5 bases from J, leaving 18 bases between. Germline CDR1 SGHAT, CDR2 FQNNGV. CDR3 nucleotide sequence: TGTGCCAGCAGCGCTACCCCCGGGGGACTCGAGACCCAGTACTTC. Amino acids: CASSATPGGLETQYF. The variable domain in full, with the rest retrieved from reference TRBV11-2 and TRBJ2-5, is EAGVAQSPRYKIIEKRQSVAFWCNPISGHATLYWYQQILGQGPKLLIQFQNNGVVDDSQLPKDRFSAERLKGVDSTLKIQPAKLEDSAVYLCASSATPGGLETQYFGPGTRLLVL.

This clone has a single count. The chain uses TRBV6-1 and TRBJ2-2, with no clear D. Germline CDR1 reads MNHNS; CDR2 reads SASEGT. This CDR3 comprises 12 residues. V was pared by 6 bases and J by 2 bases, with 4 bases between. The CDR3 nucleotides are TGTGCCAGCAGCCACAACACCGGGGAGCTGTTTTTT. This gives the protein CASSHNTGELFF.

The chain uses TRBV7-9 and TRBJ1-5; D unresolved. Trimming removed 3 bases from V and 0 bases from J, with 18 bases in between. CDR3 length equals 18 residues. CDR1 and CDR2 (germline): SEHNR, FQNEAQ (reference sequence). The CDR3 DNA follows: TGTGCCAGCAGCTTGGGCGATTCGACGGATTATAGCAATCAGCCCCAGCATTTT. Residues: CASSLGDSTDYSNQPQHF.

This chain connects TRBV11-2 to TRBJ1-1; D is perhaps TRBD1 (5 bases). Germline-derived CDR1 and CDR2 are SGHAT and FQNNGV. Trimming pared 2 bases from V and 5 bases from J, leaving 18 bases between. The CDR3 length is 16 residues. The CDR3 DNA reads TGTGCCAGCAGCTTAAATCCGAGCAGGGAGGGGACTGAAGCTTTCTTT. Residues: CASSLNPSREGTEAFF.

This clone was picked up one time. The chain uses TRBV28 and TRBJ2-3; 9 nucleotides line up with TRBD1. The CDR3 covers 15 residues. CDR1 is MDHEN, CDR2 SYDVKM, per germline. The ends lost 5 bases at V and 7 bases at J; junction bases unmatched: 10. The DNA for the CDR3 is TGTGCCAGCAGTAGAACCGGGACAGGGTTGAATACGCAGTATTTT. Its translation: CASSRTGTGLNTQYF.

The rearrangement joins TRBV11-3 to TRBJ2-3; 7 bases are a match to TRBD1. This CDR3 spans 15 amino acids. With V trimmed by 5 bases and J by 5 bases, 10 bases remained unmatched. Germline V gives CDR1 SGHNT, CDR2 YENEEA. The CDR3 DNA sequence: TGTGCCAGCAGCACGGATAGGGGACAGCAAGATACGCAGTATTTT. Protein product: CASSTDRGQQDTQYF.

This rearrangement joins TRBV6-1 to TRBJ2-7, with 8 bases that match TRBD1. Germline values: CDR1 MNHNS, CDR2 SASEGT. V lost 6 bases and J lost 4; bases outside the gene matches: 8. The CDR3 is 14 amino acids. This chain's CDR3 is CASRPGQASYEQYF. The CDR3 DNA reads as TGTGCCAGCAGGCCGGGACAGGCATCGTACGAGCAGTACTTC.

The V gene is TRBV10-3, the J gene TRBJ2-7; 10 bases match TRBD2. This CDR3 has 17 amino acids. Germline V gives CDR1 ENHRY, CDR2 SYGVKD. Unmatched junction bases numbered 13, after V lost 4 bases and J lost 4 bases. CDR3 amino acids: CAISVSSGSQFVYEQYF. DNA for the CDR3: TGTGCCATCAGTGTCTCTAGCGGGAGTCAGTTCGTGTACGAGCAGTACTTC.

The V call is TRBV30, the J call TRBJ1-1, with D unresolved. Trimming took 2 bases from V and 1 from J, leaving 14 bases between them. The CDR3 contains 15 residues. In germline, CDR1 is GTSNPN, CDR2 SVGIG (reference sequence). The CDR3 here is CAWSPRVGKNTEAFF. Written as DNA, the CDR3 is TGTGCCTGGAGTCCGAGGGTCGGCAAGAACACTGAAGCTTTCTTT.

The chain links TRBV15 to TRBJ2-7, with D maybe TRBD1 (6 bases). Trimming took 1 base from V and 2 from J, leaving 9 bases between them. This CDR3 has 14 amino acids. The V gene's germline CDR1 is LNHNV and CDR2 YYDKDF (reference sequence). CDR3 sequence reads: CATSRGSGAYEQYF. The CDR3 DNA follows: TGTGCCACCAGCAGAGGATCAGGGGCCTACGAGCAGTACTTC.

The CDR3 DNA reads as TGTGCCAGCAGCTATAGGGCGGGCGCAGGTCAGCCCCAGCATTTT. Translated: CASSYRAGAGQPQHF. This sequence joins TRBV27 and TRBJ1-5, with unresolved D. CDR1 and CDR2 (germline): MNHEY, SMNVEV (reference sequence). Trimming shortened V by 6 bases and J by 6 bases, and 18 bases separated the two germline ends. This CDR3 is 15 amino acids long.

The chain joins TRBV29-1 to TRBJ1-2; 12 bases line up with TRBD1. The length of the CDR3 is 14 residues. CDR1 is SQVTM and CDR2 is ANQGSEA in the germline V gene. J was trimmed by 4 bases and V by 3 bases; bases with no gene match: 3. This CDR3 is CSVDGTGGIYGYTF. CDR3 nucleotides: TGCAGCGTTGATGGGACAGGGGGCATCTATGGCTACACCTTC.

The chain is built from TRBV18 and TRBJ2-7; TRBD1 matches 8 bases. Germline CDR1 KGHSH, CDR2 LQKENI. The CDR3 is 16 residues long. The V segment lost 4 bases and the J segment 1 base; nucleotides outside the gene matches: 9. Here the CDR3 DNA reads TGTGCCAGCTCACAACAGACAGGGGCTCGATCCTACGAGCAGTACTTC. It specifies CASSQQTGARSYEQYF.

CDR3 sequence: CASSDEGFPYSNQPQHF. CDR3 DNA: TGTGCCAGCAGTGATGAGGGGTTCCCCTATAGCAATCAGCCCCAGCATTTT. This sequence joins TRBV2 and TRBJ1-5; tentative D call: TRBD1 (5 bases). V was pared by 3 bases and J by 0 bases, with 15 bases between. The CDR3 totals 17 residues. The germline CDR1 and CDR2 sequences are SNHLY and FYNNEI.

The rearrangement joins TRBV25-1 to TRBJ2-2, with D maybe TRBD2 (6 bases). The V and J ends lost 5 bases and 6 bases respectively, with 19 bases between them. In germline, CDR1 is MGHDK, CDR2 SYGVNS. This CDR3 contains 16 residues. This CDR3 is CASSPRLAGGAGELFF. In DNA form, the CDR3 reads TGTGCCAGCAGTCCGCGGCTAGCCGGGGGAGCCGGGGAGCTGTTTTTT.

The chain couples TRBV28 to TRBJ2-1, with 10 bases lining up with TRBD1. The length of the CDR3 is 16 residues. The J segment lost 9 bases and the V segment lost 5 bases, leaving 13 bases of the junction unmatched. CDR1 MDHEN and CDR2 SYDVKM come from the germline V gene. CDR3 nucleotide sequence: TGTGCCAGCAGTCTTACCCCGGGACAGGGGTATGGTGAGCAGTTCTTC. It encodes CASSLTPGQGYGEQFF. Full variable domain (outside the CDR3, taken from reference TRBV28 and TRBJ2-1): DVKVTQSSRYLVKRTGEKVFLECVQDMDHENMFWYRQDPGLGLRLIYFSYDVKMKEKGDIPEGYSVSREKKERFSLILESASTNQTSMYLCASSLTPGQGYGEQFFGPGTRLTVL.

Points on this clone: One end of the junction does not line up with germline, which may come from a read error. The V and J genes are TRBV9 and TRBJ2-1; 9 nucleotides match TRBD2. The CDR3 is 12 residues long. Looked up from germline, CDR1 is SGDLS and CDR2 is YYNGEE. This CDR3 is CASSVGLAGPVF. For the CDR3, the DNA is TGTGCCAGCAGCGTAGGCCTAGCGGGACCCGTCTTC. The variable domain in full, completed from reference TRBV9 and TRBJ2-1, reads DSGVTQTPKHLITATGQRVTLRCSPRSGDLSVYWYQQSLDQGLQFLIQYYNGEERAKGNILERFSAQQFPDLHSELNLSSLELGDSALYFCASSVGLAGPVFGPGTRLTVL.

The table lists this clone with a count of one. CDR3 sequence: CASSLREVRTDTQYF. CDR3 nucleotide sequence: TGCGCCAGCAGCTTGCGGGAGGTCCGCACAGATACGCAGTATTTT. V and J are TRBV5-1 and TRBJ2-3; TRBD2 aligns across 7 bases. Germline CDR1 is SGHRS and CDR2 is YFSETQ. J was trimmed by 1 base and V by 1 base; bases with no gene match: 3. There are 15 residues in the CDR3.

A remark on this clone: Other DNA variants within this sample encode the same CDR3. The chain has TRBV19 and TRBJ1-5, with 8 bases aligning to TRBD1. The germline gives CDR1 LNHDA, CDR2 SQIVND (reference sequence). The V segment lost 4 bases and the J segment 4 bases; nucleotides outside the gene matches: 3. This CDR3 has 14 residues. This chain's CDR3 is CASSTDRGNQPQHF. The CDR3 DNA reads TGTGCCAGTAGTACCGACAGGGGAAATCAGCCCCAGCATTTT.